This T cell receptor (beta chain) is drawn from a study of beta chain features in type 1 diabetes. This clone was counted a few times. Its specificity is unknown. Study-wide findings and caveats: Researchers cautioned that cDNA sequencing could over-represent cells with high TCR expression.

All of the isolated RNA was reverse transcribed, so expressed TCRB transcripts were sequenced. TCRdb keeps only in-frame clones here, not all; method: immunoSEQ multiplex PCR. The repertoire includes 110,000 to 150,000 clones, 6.9% of them detected once, and about 1.4% sits in the top ten. This CDR3 comprises 15 residues. CDR1 and CDR2 (germline): SGHTA, FQGNSA. V trimming: 5 bases; J trimming: 2 bases; junction bases outside the gene matches: 5. The TCR sequence derives from a woman in her 30s in good health. Source material: central memory CD4+ T cells from blood. This chain joins TRBV7-2 and TRBJ2-3; 9 nucleotides agree with TRBD2. Here the CDR3 DNA reads TGTGCCAGCAGCCCGACTAGCGGAGCCACAGATACGCAGTATTTT. Translated: CASSPTSGATDTQYF. Looking up the rest from reference TRBV7-2 and TRBJ2-3 gives the full variable domain: GAGVSQSPSNKVTEKGKDVELRCDPISGHTALYWYRQSLGQGLEFLIYFQGNSAPDKSGLPSDRFSAERTGGSVSTLTIQRTQQEDSAVYLCASSPTSGATDTQYFGPGTRLTVL.